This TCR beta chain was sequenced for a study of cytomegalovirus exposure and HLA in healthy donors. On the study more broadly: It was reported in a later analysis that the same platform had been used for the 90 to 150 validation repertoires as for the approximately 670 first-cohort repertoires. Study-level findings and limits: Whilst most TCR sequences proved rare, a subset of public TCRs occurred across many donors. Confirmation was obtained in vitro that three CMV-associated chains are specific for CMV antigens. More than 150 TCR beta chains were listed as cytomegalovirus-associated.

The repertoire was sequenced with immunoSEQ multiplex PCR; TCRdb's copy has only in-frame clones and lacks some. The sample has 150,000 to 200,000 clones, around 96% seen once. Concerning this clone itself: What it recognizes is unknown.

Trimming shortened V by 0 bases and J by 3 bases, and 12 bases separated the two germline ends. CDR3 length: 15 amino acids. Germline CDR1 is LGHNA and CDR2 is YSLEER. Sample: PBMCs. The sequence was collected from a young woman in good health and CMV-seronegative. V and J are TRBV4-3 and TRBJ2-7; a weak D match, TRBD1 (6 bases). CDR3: CASSQDRDNIYEQYF. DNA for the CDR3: TGCGCCAGCAGCCAAGACCGGGACAACATCTACGAGCAGTACTTC.